Shown below are 27 T cell receptor beta chains from a single sample sequenced in a study of blood T cell repertoires in COVID-19. Clones were sequenced by immunoSEQ multiplex PCR, and TCRdb holds only the in-frame ones, with some missing. The sample consists of 150,000 to 200,000 clones, roughly 80% of them appearing once. What was sequenced was peripheral blood. Receptor source: a woman in her seventies with COVID-19, enrolled during active disease.

V gene TRBV3-1 (or the pseudogene TRBV3-2) combines with J gene TRBJ1-1; TRBD1 is a possible D gene (5 bases). The CDR3 has 13 residues. Germline V CDR1 and CDR2: LGHDT, YNNKEL (reference sequence). Deletions cut 0 bases from V and 8 bases from J, with 10 bases between. The DNA for the CDR3 is TGTGCCAGCAGCCAAGAAATTGGGGGGGAAGCTTTCTTT. It codes for CASSQEIGGEAFF.

Only one count was recorded for this clone. The chain uses TRBV2 and TRBJ1-5; 10 nucleotides match TRBD1. This CDR3 comprises 16 residues. From germline, CDR1 is SNHLY and CDR2 FYNNEI. Trimming removed 0 bases from V and 2 bases from J; junction bases left unmatched: 1. The CDR3 DNA reads TGTGCCAGCAGTGAAGCCGGGACAGGGGGCAATCAGCCCCAGCATTTT. Protein sequence: CASSEAGTGGNQPQHF.

The rearrangement links TRBV15 to TRBJ1-2; 8 positions agree with TRBD1. Germline CDR1 and CDR2: LNHNV and YYDKDF (reference sequence). The CDR3 extends over 14 amino acids. The junction had 4 bases not matched to a gene; V was cut back by 5 bases and J by 2 bases. The CDR3 coding sequence is TGTGCCACCAGCCCGCGACAGGGGAACTATGGCTACACCTTC. Translation gives CATSPRQGNYGYTF.

This chain links TRBV7-2 with TRBJ2-7, with 9 bases matching TRBD1. Per germline, CDR1 SGHTA and CDR2 FQGNSA. V trimming: 4 bases; J trimming: 4 bases; junction bases outside the gene matches: 5. The length of the CDR3 is 14 residues. This chain's CDR3 is CASSSGTGYYEQYF. CDR3 sequence (DNA): TGTGCCAGCAGCTCCGGGACAGGGTATTACGAGCAGTACTTC.

This clone showed up just once. The V and J genes are TRBV18 and TRBJ2-1, with TRBD2 identical over 7 bases. J gave up 4 bases and V 2 bases, and 8 bases lay outside the gene matches. The germline V gene has CDR1 KGHSH and CDR2 LQKENI. This CDR3 spans 16 amino acids. CDR3 nucleotide sequence: TGTGCCAGCTCACCATTGCCTAGCGGCGGGTACAATGAGCAGTTCTTC. It codes for CASSPLPSGGYNEQFF. The whole variable domain, filled in from reference TRBV18 and TRBJ2-1, reads NAGVMQNPRHLVRRRGQEARLRCSPMKGHSHVYWYRQLPEEGLKFMVYLQKENIIDESGMPKERFSAEFPKEGPSILRIQQVVRGDSAAYFCASSPLPSGGYNEQFFGPGTRLTVL.

This clone was counted once. V is TRBV5-1 and J is TRBJ2-2; the match to TRBD1 covers 8 bases. Germline CDR1 is SGHRS and CDR2 is YFSETQ. The CDR3 covers 15 residues. V shed 4 bases and J 3 bases; nucleotides not matched to a gene: 5. The DNA for the CDR3 is TGCGCCAGCAGCCCGGGGACAGGAGACACCGGGGAGCTGTTTTTT. Encoded protein: CASSPGTGDTGELFF.

The chain combines TRBV3-1 (or the pseudogene TRBV3-2) with TRBJ1-2; no firm D call. Trimming took 5 bases from V and 8 from J, leaving 12 bases between them. From germline, CDR1 is LGHDT and CDR2 YNNKEL (reference sequence). The CDR3 runs to 12 residues. The CDR3 nucleotides are TGTGCCAGCAGCGCGGTCGGAGGAGGCTACACCTTC. Its translation: CASSAVGGGYTF.

This chain joins TRBV6-1 and TRBJ2-7; D is possibly TRBD2 (6 bases). CDR3 length equals 18 residues. Germline CDR1 is MNHNS and CDR2 is SASEGT. Between the trimmed V and J ends, which lost 4 bases and 4 bases, there was a span of 26 bases. The CDR3 loop is CASSAGTWRPGLLYEQYF. The DNA for the CDR3 is TGTGCCAGCAGTGCTGGAACATGGCGGCCGGGACTCCTTTACGAGCAGTACTTC.

CDR3 nucleotides: TGCAGCGTTGGCGTCCGCCGCTCCCAAGAGACCCAGTACTTC. Translating it yields CSVGVRRSQETQYF. The genes are TRBV29-1 and TRBJ2-5; D gene uncertain. V lost 4 bases and J 1 base, leaving 13 bases between the germline ends. There are 14 residues in the CDR3. CDR1 and CDR2 (germline): SQVTM, ANQGSEA.

CDR3 DNA: TGTGCCAGCAGGCCGGACTCTTCGCGCAGGACCGGGGAGCTGTTTTTT. It is translated as CASRPDSSRRTGELFF. The rearrangement joins TRBV28 to TRBJ2-2; D possibly corresponds to TRBD2 (5 bases). The CDR3 length is 16 residues. Germline CDR1 reads MDHEN; CDR2 reads SYDVKM. V dropped 6 bases and J dropped 5 bases, with 19 bases sitting between them.

The rearrangement uses TRBV30 and TRBJ1-2; D possibly corresponds to TRBD1 (5 bases). This CDR3 spans 12 amino acids. Germline V gene data show CDR1 as GTSNPN and CDR2 as SVGIG (reference sequence). V was pared by 7 bases and J by 3 bases, with 12 bases between. CDR3 DNA sequence: TGTGCCTTAAAACAGGTTTACTATGGCTACACCTTC. Its translation is CALKQVYYGYTF. The variable domain in full, with the rest retrieved from reference TRBV30 and TRBJ1-2, is SQTIHQWPATLVQPVGSPLSLECTVEGTSNPNLYWYRQAAGRGLQLLFYSVGIGQISSEVPQNLSASRPQDRQFILSSKKLLLSDSGFYLCALKQVYYGYTFGSGTRLTVV.

The chain carries TRBV7-8 and TRBJ1-1; D possibly corresponds to TRBD1 (6 bases). This CDR3 is 14 amino acids long. V was shortened by 7 bases and J by 3 bases, with 15 bases between the two germline ends. Germline assignment: CDR1 SGHVS and CDR2 FQNEAQ. The CDR3 DNA follows: TGTGCCAGCACCCACAGGGTATCCGACACTGAAGCTTTCTTT. Translating it yields CASTHRVSDTEAFF.

The V call is TRBV28, the J call TRBJ1-2, with D perhaps matching TRBD1 (6 bases). The V end lost 4 bases, the J end lost 1 base, and 13 bases lay between the germline ends. CDR1 MDHEN and CDR2 SYDVKM come from the germline V gene. This CDR3 has 15 amino acids. CDR3 nucleotide sequence: TGTGCCAGCAGTTCGCTGGGGGGGCGTAACTATGGCTACACCTTC. It is translated as CASSSLGGRNYGYTF.

The chain couples TRBV5-8 to TRBJ1-6; no clear D gene. The V and J ends lost 3 bases and 5 bases respectively, with 12 bases between them. Germline loops: CDR1 SGHTS, CDR2 YDEGEE. The CDR3 covers 15 residues. CDR3: CASSWEDQDNSPLHF. The CDR3 region has the DNA TGTGCCAGCAGCTGGGAGGACCAGGATAATTCACCCCTCCACTTT.

The chain recombines TRBV11-1 with TRBJ2-7; 10 bases map to TRBD2. V lost 2 bases, J lost 5 bases, and 0 bases stayed unmatched. The CDR3 has 13 amino acids. Germline loops: CDR1 SGHAT, CDR2 FQDESV (reference sequence). CDR3 DNA sequence: TGTGCCAGCAGCTTACTAGCGGGAGACGAGCAGTACTTC. As protein: CASSLLAGDEQYF.

This clone was recorded only once. The gene calls are TRBV7-8 and TRBJ1-1; 8 bases map to TRBD1. The CDR3 is 15 amino acids. The V gene end was trimmed by 8 bases and the J gene end by 0 bases; junction bases not matched to a gene: 8. Per the germline V gene, CDR1 is SGHVS and CDR2 is FQNEAQ. CDR3 sequence (DNA): TGTGCCAGCCTCCTGCGACAGGGGATGAACACTGAAGCTTTCTTT. Translated: CASLLRQGMNTEAFF.

The chain uses TRBV6-5 and TRBJ1-1, with unresolved D. This CDR3 is built from 15 residues. V was clipped by 6 bases and J by 0 bases, with 14 bases between them. CDR1 and CDR2 (germline): MNHEY, SVGAGI. Written as DNA, the CDR3 is TGTGCCAGCAGGCCTAGTGGAGGCATGAACACTGAAGCTTTCTTT. It yields the protein CASRPSGGMNTEAFF.

The gene calls are TRBV27 and TRBJ2-3; TRBD2 aligns across 8 bases. V gave up 4 bases and J gave up 0 bases; unmatched junction bases: 6. Per germline, CDR1 MNHEY and CDR2 SMNVEV (reference sequence). The CDR3 spans 16 residues. The CDR3 sequence is CASSSERGTSTDTQYF. DNA for the CDR3: TGTGCCAGCAGTTCCGAGCGGGGGACGAGCACAGATACGCAGTATTTT.

V usage is TRBV7-9 and J usage is TRBJ1-4; 8 bases align to TRBD1. CDR3 size: 14 residues. Germline CDR1 and CDR2: SEHNR and FQNEAQ (reference sequence). J gave up 3 bases and V 3 bases, and 0 bases lay outside the gene matches. The CDR3 is CASSLTGANEKLFF. Here the CDR3 DNA reads TGTGCCAGCAGCTTGACAGGGGCTAATGAAAAACTGTTTTTT.

The V call is TRBV18, the J call TRBJ1-2, with D uncertain. V lost 6 bases to trimming and J lost 4 bases, with 15 bases between them. Germline V CDR1 and CDR2: KGHSH, LQKENI. CDR3 length: 14 residues. CDR3 loop: CASSRGASSYGYTF. CDR3 sequence (DNA): TGTGCCAGCTCTCGGGGAGCCTCCAGCTATGGCTACACCTTC.

This chain links TRBV6-1 with TRBJ1-2, with 10 bases aligning to TRBD1. The CDR3 is 15 amino acids. V dropped 3 bases and J dropped 8; count of bases not matched to a gene: 9. CDR1 is MNHNS, CDR2 SASEGT, per germline. The CDR3 DNA sequence: TGTGCCAGCAGTGAGACTCGGACAGGGGGAGACGGCTACACCTTC. This translates into CASSETRTGGDGYTF.

The V gene is TRBV6-5, the J gene TRBJ1-5, with D possibly TRBD1 on 5 matching bases. The V gene's germline CDR1 is MNHEY and CDR2 SVGAGI. The V and J ends lost 10 bases and 0 bases respectively, with 13 bases between them. This CDR3 is built from 14 residues. The DNA for the CDR3 is TGTGCCACCTTAGACAGCTATAGCAATCAGCCCCAGCATTTT. Protein sequence: CATLDSYSNQPQHF.

The chain is built from TRBV6-5 and TRBJ1-6; D uncertain. This CDR3 has 13 residues. V was cut by 8 bases and J by 7 bases, with 12 bases left in between. The V gene's germline CDR1 is MNHEY and CDR2 SVGAGI. The CDR3 here is CASSSNGNSPLHF. The CDR3 region has the DNA TGTGCCAGCTCCTCCAACGGGAATTCACCCCTCCACTTT.

The gene calls are TRBV7-9 and TRBJ2-7, with 7 bases aligning to TRBD1. Germline V gives CDR1 SEHNR, CDR2 FQNEAQ (reference sequence). There are 14 residues in the CDR3. V shed 6 bases, J shed 5 bases, and the junction held 10 bases outside the gene matches. CDR3 region: CASRGTGEGHEQYF. DNA for the CDR3: TGTGCCAGCAGAGGCACAGGGGAAGGCCACGAGCAGTACTTC.

The gene calls are TRBV10-2 and TRBJ2-5; 10 nucleotides line up with TRBD2. There are 16 residues in the CDR3. J gave up 5 bases and V 2 bases, and 8 bases lay outside the gene matches. Germline CDR1 WSHSY, CDR2 SAAADI. Written as DNA, the CDR3 is TGCGCCAGCAGTGAGGTTCCCAGCGGGAGGGGGGAGACCCAGTACTTC. Translating gives CASSEVPSGRGETQYF.

The V gene is TRBV5-1, the J gene TRBJ2-1; possibly TRBD2 for D (6 bases). This CDR3 has 15 amino acids. The germline V gene encodes CDR1 SGHRS and CDR2 YFSETQ. V was shortened by 3 bases and J by 0 bases, with 10 bases between the two germline ends. The CDR3 loop is CASSSSLASYNEQFF. The CDR3 DNA is TGCGCCAGCAGCTCCTCACTAGCCTCCTACAATGAGCAGTTCTTC. The variable domain in full, completed from reference TRBV5-1 and TRBJ2-1, reads KAGVTQTPRYLIKTRGQQVTLSCSPISGHRSVSWYQQTPGQGLQFLFEYFSETQRNKGNFPGRFSGRQFSNSRSEMNVSTLELGDSALYLCASSSSLASYNEQFFGPGTRLTVL.

The CDR3 DNA reads as TGCGCCAGCAGCTTGGACGTGGGGGACTCTCAAGCTTTCTTT. This gives the protein CASSLDVGDSQAFF. The chain is built from TRBV5-1 and TRBJ1-1, with D perhaps matching TRBD1 (5 bases). V was shortened by 0 bases and J by 9 bases, with 15 bases between the two germline ends. Germline lookup yields CDR1 SGHRS and CDR2 YFSETQ. The CDR3 is made up of 14 amino acids. Combining the CDR3 with reference TRBV5-1 and TRBJ1-1 gives the whole variable domain KAGVTQTPRYLIKTRGQQVTLSCSPISGHRSVSWYQQTPGQGLQFLFEYFSETQRNKGNFPGRFSGRQFSNSRSEMNVSTLELGDSALYLCASSLDVGDSQAFFGQGTRLTVV.